This note documents a single T cell receptor beta chain sequence. Its cognate antigen is unknown. This table comes from immunoSEQ multiplex PCR, and its TCRdb copy is limited to in-frame clones, with some not included. The repertoire consists of about 120,000 clones, with about nine tenths occurring once and the leading ten covering more than 0.8%. This sample stems from a study of T cell clones after liver transplantation. Study-level background: A pre-transplant mixed lymphocyte reaction with TCRbeta sequencing defined graft-donor-reactive clones followed in post-transplant blood. Study-wide results and caveats: Post-transplant time points were not standardized, so conclusions are preliminary.

Unstimulated PBMCs were sorted into CD3+CD4+ and CD3+CD8+ populations. Deletions cut 0 bases from V and 4 bases from J, with 10 bases between. The CDR3 runs to 14 residues. The V gene's germline CDR1 is SGHTS and CDR2 YDEGEE. The receptor comes from a human patient who received a liver transplant. The T cells may partly be graft donor cells. The chain is built from TRBV5-8 and TRBJ2-5; D ambiguous. This sample comprised CD4+ T cells from blood, obtained 12 months after liver transplant. CDR3 sequence reads: CASSLGPARETQYF. The CDR3 DNA sequence: TGTGCCAGCAGCTTGGGTCCAGCTCGAGAGACCCAGTACTTC.